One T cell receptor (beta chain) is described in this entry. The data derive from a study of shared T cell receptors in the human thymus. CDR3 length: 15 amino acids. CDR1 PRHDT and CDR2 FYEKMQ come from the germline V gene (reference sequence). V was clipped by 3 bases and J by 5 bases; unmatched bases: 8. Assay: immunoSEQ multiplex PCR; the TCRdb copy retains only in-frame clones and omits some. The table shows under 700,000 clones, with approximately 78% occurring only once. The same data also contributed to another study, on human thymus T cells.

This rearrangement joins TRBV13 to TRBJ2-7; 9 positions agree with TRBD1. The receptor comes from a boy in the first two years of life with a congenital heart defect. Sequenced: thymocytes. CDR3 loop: CASSFFRDRDHEQYF. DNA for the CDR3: TGTGCCAGCAGCTTTTTCCGGGACAGGGACCACGAGCAGTACTTC.